One T cell receptor (beta chain) is described in this entry. Germline assignment: CDR1 SGHTA and CDR2 FQGNSA. V lost 5 bases and J lost 2, with 7 bases in between. The CDR3 totals 13 residues. These data originate in a study of blood T cell repertoires in COVID-19. Study in general: From the United States, Italy and Spain came samples of acute and convalescent COVID-19. In each case, the material was cDNA or gDNA derived from T cells, B-cell-depleted T cells, or PBMCs.

In the original analysis: Nucleated cell counts were estimated from reference gene primer amplification. Libraries were prepared by immunoSEQ multiplex PCR; TCRdb keeps only in-frame clonotypes and omits some of them. V and J calls and clone size follow that table, whereas D and trimming were derived from the DNA. Here the sample spans some 180,000 clones, nearly 90% being singletons. Input material: peripheral blood. The clonotype was recovered from a man in his fifties or sixties with active or convalescent COVID-19. The chain uses TRBV7-2 and TRBJ1-3, with D hard to call. CDR3 nucleotides: TGTGCCAGCAGCCCGTCCCCTGGAAACACCATATATTTT. As protein: CASSPSPGNTIYF.